The T cell receptor (beta chain) under discussion was sequenced for a study of spatial heterogeneity in lung cancer. Study results and limitations: Ubiquitous expanded tumor TCRs were observed in blood more at resection than follow-up.

Time point: sample taken at primary tumor resection. Samples were donated by 72 untreated early-stage non-small cell lung cancer patients. Whole RNA from tumor, nontumor lung or frozen PBMC was sequenced unsorted. Germline lookup yields CDR1 MGHDK and CDR2 SYGVNS. The CDR3 runs to 13 residues. Trimming at V came to 2 bases and at J to 7 bases, leaving 3 bases not matched to a gene. At least ten counts were recorded for this clonotype. Its antigen is as yet unknown. Every individual TCR cDNA molecule carried its own unique molecular identifier, which allowed correction of PCR and sequencing errors. In TCRdb, the 5' RACE reads were re-called with MiXCR into one record per CDR3 protein. This table has about 22,000 distinct CDR3 sequences, around 5.8% appearing once.

The sequence was obtained from a male donor with early-stage non-small cell lung cancer. This material consisted of PBMCs, taken at surgery. The rearrangement links TRBV25-1 to TRBJ2-5; 8 nucleotides align to TRBD2. CDR3 bases: TGTGCCAGCAGTGAAGACCGGGGGGGGACCCAGTACTTC. Protein product: CASSEDRGGTQYF.